This T cell receptor beta chain was observed in a study of T cell changes during pregnancy in multiple sclerosis (dated by TCRdb to about 2019). In terms of the full investigation: The study looked at changes in the T cell repertoire across pregnancy in women with multiple sclerosis.

The library relied on the immunoSEQ multiplex PCR assay. Sourced from immuneACCESS, this table was stored by TCRdb with only in-frame sequences that have V and J called. A share of the clones is absent; for the studies checked, an unresolved V gene accounts for under half, and the remainder has no known explanation. The sample table lists tens of thousands of clones, nearly 95% of them with a count of one. The ten largest clonotypes hold 0.85% of the sample. For CDR1 and CDR2, the germline V gene (reference sequence) lists SGHKS and YYEKEE. The cysteine opens and the phenylalanine closes a CDR3 of 17 amino acids. Only the CDR3 portion is preserved as DNA: 51 bases, with reading frame beginning at the first base. V is shortened by 4 bases, J by 1 base, and the region joining them spans 18 bases. A note on this clone: Its antigen has not been determined. Qualities for individual bases were not recorded, and no much larger clone is one base off.

Recombination linked TRBV5-5 to TRBJ1-3; the D gene cannot be resolved reliably. The sequences come from peripheral blood, collected in the first trimester of pregnancy. The source is a female donor with multiple sclerosis, enrolled in a pregnancy study. The CDR3 in this case is CASSPNLGLASGNTIYF. The sequenced DNA is TGTGCCAGCAGCCCCAACCTCGGGTTAGCATCTGGAAACACCATATATTTT. The reference TRBV5-5 and TRBJ1-3 proteins fill in what lies around the CDR3, so the full variable domain reads DAGVTQSPTHLIKTRGQQVTLRCSPISGHKSVSWYQQVLGQGPQFIFQYYEKEERGRGNFPDRFSARQFPNYSSELNVNALLLGDSALYLCASSPNLGLASGNTIYFGEGSWLTVV.